What follows are 16 T cell receptor beta chains derived from one specimen sequenced in a study of beta chain features in type 1 diabetes. Expressed TCRB transcripts were sequenced, since all the RNA that had been isolated was reverse transcribed. Clones were read by immunoSEQ multiplex PCR, and TCRdb kept only the in-frame ones, dropping some. The repertoire has 250,000 to 300,000 clones, roughly 25% of them found once; the top ten carry approximately 0.011%. Whole-study results and caveats: TCRB CDR3s from Type 1 diabetes patients were moderately but significantly shorter in all four CD4+ subsets.

Their antigens are not known. The source material was naive CD4+ T cells from blood. These receptors were collected from a woman younger than 45 with type 1 diabetes.

There are a few counts of this clone. The chain couples TRBV28 to TRBJ1-4; D is undetermined. V gave up 1 base and J gave up 14 bases, with 8 bases separating them. CDR1 MDHEN and CDR2 SYDVKM come from the germline V gene. The CDR3 sequence is 11 residues long. The CDR3 coding sequence is TGTGCCAGCAGTTTATCCGGCGGGCTGTTTTTT. The encoded protein is CASSLSGGLFF.

The table lists this clone with a few counts. The CDR3 DNA reads TGTGCCAGTAGTATCAGGCGGGAGACAGAGACCCAGTACTTC. This gives the protein CASSIRRETETQYF. The chain couples TRBV19 to TRBJ2-5; TRBD2 matches at 7 bases. The CDR3 extends over 14 amino acids. V trimming: 3 bases; J trimming: 4 bases; junction bases outside the gene matches: 5. CDR1 and CDR2 from the germline V gene are LNHDA and SQIVND (reference sequence). Full variable domain (missing parts from reference TRBV19 and TRBJ2-5): DGGITQSPKYLFRKEGQNVTLSCEQNLNHDAMYWYRQDPGQGLRLIYYSQIVNDFQKGDIAEGYSVSREKKESFPLTVTSAQKNPTAFYLCASSIRRETETQYFGPGTRLLVL.

V gene TRBV5-4 combines with J gene TRBJ2-2, with TRBD2 matching 9 bases. CDR3 size: 14 residues. Per germline, CDR1 SGHNT and CDR2 YYREEE (reference sequence). Trimming cost V 6 bases and J 5 bases; bases outside gene matches: 5. CDR3 bases: TGTGCCAGCATGAGTAGCGGGAGTACCGGGGAGCTGTTTTTT. It specifies CASMSSGSTGELFF.

This clone was observed a single time. The J gene is TRBJ1-4, the V gene TRBV5-1, with 9 bases identical to TRBD1. With V trimmed by 4 bases and J by 8 bases, 12 bases remained unmatched. The germline V gene encodes CDR1 SGHRS and CDR2 YFSETQ. The CDR3 spans 16 residues. CDR3 in amino acids: CASSVSYRGPKEKLFF. As DNA, the CDR3 is TGCGCCAGCAGCGTGAGCTACAGGGGGCCGAAAGAAAAACTGTTTTTT. Looking up the rest from reference TRBV5-1 and TRBJ1-4 gives the full variable domain: KAGVTQTPRYLIKTRGQQVTLSCSPISGHRSVSWYQQTPGQGLQFLFEYFSETQRNKGNFPGRFSGRQFSNSRSEMNVSTLELGDSALYLCASSVSYRGPKEKLFFGSGTQLSVL.

This clone was seen only a few times. DNA for the CDR3: TGCGCCAGCAGCCAATCATTCAGGGTGCCTAATTACTTC. Amino acid sequence: CASSQSFRVPNYF. The chain is built from TRBV4-1 and TRBJ2-7; a weak D match, TRBD1 (5 bases). CDR3 length equals 13 residues. Germline CDR1 is MGHRA and CDR2 is YSYEKL. The V end was cut by 2 bases, the J end by 13 bases, with 18 bases between.

This clone was seen a handful of times. The genes are TRBV18 and TRBJ2-1; D is undetermined. The CDR3 extends over 16 amino acids. Looked up from germline, CDR1 is KGHSH and CDR2 is LQKENI. The V and J ends lost 3 bases and 0 bases respectively, with 12 bases between them. The CDR3, as DNA: TGTGCCAGCTCACCTACGATGATTAGCTCCTACAATGAGCAGTTCTTC. It codes for CASSPTMISSYNEQFF.

A few counts support this clone. The J gene is TRBJ1-5, the V gene TRBV15; TRBD1 aligns across 8 bases. The germline V gene has CDR1 LNHNV and CDR2 YYDKDF (reference sequence). The CDR3 sequence is 15 residues long. V shed 2 bases, J shed 2 bases, and the junction held 2 bases outside the gene matches. CDR3 sequence (DNA): TGTGCCACCAGCAGACAGGGGGCCGGCAATCAGCCCCAGCATTTT. Amino acid sequence: CATSRQGAGNQPQHF.

V is TRBV7-9 and J is TRBJ1-1; unclear D gene. The CDR3 runs 13 residues. Between the trimmed V and J ends, which lost 2 bases and 1 base, there was a span of 5 bases. CDR1 is SEHNR, CDR2 FQNEAQ, per germline (reference sequence). The CDR3 DNA sequence: TGTGCCAGCAGCTTAATCGGGAACACTGAAGCTTTCTTT. The encoded protein is CASSLIGNTEAFF.

This clone was seen only a few times. J is TRBJ2-1 and V is TRBV30, with D uncertain. Germline V lookup: CDR1 GTSNPN, CDR2 SVGIG (reference sequence). Between the trimmed V and J ends, which lost 3 bases and 0 bases, there was a span of 21 bases. This CDR3 region has 18 residues. This chain's CDR3 is CAWRPAAPYYFSYNEQFF. Written as DNA, the CDR3 is TGTGCCTGGAGACCCGCTGCTCCCTACTACTTCTCCTACAATGAGCAGTTCTTC.

J is TRBJ1-5 and V is TRBV27, with TRBD1 as a possible D gene (6 bases). The V end was cut by 3 bases, the J end by 7 bases, with 10 bases between. The CDR3 consists of 13 residues. Germline CDR1 MNHEY, CDR2 SMNVEV (reference sequence). The CDR3 DNA follows: TGTGCCAGCAGTTTGGGGGGGCGGCAGCCCCAGCATTTT. It codes for CASSLGGRQPQHF.

The sample holds a few counts of this clone. The same CDR3 is also encoded by other DNA sequences in this sample. The rearrangement uses TRBV20-1 and TRBJ2-7; TRBD1 is a possible D gene (5 bases). Germline V gene data show CDR1 as DFQATT and CDR2 as SNEGSKA (reference sequence). The CDR3 contains 11 residues. The V gene lost 3 bases and the J gene lost 3 bases, with 6 bases spanning the gap. CDR3 in DNA: TGCAGTGCTAGCCAGGGCTACGAGCAGTACTTC. This codes for CSASQGYEQYF.

This clone was observed a handful of times. DNA of the CDR3: TGTGCCAGTAGGAATTCAGGGGGTCCGGTAGGCTACACCTTC. It encodes CASRNSGGPVGYTF. V is TRBV19 and J is TRBJ1-2, with 7 bases aligning to TRBD1. Germline V gene lookup returns CDR1 LNHDA and CDR2 SQIVND (reference sequence). The CDR3 has 14 residues. Trimming at V came to 6 bases and at J to 8 bases, leaving 12 bases not matched to a gene.

The rearrangement joins TRBV4-1 to TRBJ2-1; 12 nucleotides match TRBD2. Looked up from germline, CDR1 is MGHRA and CDR2 is YSYEKL. This CDR3 is 16 amino acids long. J was trimmed by 8 bases and V by 1 base; bases with no gene match: 6. The CDR3 DNA reads as TGCGCCAGCAGCCAAGTGGCGACTAGCGGGAGAGATGAGCAGTTCTTC. It is translated as CASSQVATSGRDEQFF.

The CDR3 region has the DNA TGTGCCAGCAGCTATAACACAGGTCCAGATACGCAGTATTTT. Translated: CASSYNTGPDTQYF. This sequence joins TRBV7-6 and TRBJ2-3, with D possibly being TRBD1 (5 bases). CDR1 and CDR2 (germline): SGHVS, FNYEAQ. Trimming pared 4 bases from V and 4 bases from J, leaving 12 bases between. The CDR3 has 14 amino acids.

V gene TRBV30 combines with J gene TRBJ1-3; 9 nucleotides align to TRBD1. Germline lookup yields CDR1 GTSNPN and CDR2 SVGIG (reference sequence). CDR3 length: 14 amino acids. V shed 3 bases and J 0 bases; nucleotides not matched to a gene: 0. Here the CDR3 reads CAWRTGGSGNTIYF. The CDR3 DNA is TGTGCCTGGAGGACAGGGGGCTCTGGAAACACCATATATTTT.

This chain uses TRBV19 with TRBJ1-1; D is undetermined. CDR3 length equals 14 residues. V gave up 3 bases and J gave up 11 bases, with 19 bases separating them. Per the germline V gene, CDR1 is LNHDA and CDR2 is SQIVND (reference sequence). The CDR3 region has the DNA TGTGCCAGTAGTATTGCCAACGACCGGGAAGGCGCTTTCTTT. Its translation: CASSIANDREGAFF.